The 15 T cell receptor beta chains reported below all come from one sample, sequenced in a study of cytomegalovirus exposure and HLA in healthy donors. It was with 60 Vbeta and 13 Jbeta primers that the PCR ran. Sequencing used immunoSEQ multiplex PCR; TCRdb keeps in-frame clones, though not all of them. Of 100,000 or so clones in the sample, 9.5% to 15% were seen once. The sample was PBMCs. The source is a man between 35 and 55 years old in good health and CMV-seropositive.

This clone came up a few times. A junction end diverges from the germline sequence, so it may reflect a read error. V gene TRBV11-2 combines with J gene TRBJ2-5; TRBD1 aligns across 10 bases. Germline CDR1 reads SGHAT; CDR2 reads FQNNGV. The CDR3 sequence is 15 residues long. The CDR3 DNA sequence: TGTGCCAGCAGCCTAGACCCGGGACAGGGGGAGACCCAGTACTTC. Translation: CASSLDPGQGETQYF.

The rearrangement joins TRBV6-1 to TRBJ2-1; a possible D gene is TRBD2 (5 bases). Trimming took off 2 bases at V and 4 bases at J, with 9 bases between the two ends. The germline V gene has CDR1 MNHNS and CDR2 SASEGT. The CDR3 totals 14 residues. Written as DNA, the CDR3 is TGTGCCAGCAGTGAATTTCGGGAATACAATGAGCAGTTCTTC. It translates to CASSEFREYNEQFF.

This clone has just a few counts. The chain carries TRBV25-1 and TRBJ1-5; D might be TRBD1 (5 bases). Trimming pared 7 bases from V and 2 bases from J, leaving 18 bases between. Germline V lookup: CDR1 MGHDK, CDR2 SYGVNS. This CDR3 contains 16 residues. As DNA, the CDR3 is TGTGCCAGCAACCCGAGCGGGGGAGGCGGCAATCAGCCCCAGCATTTT. It codes for CASNPSGGGGNQPQHF.

This clone showed up many times. V is TRBV5-1 and J is TRBJ2-2; D remains unclear. The CDR3 covers 15 residues. CDR1 and CDR2 (germline): SGHRS, YFSETQ. The V end was cut by 5 bases, the J end by 5 bases, with 16 bases between. The DNA for the CDR3 is TGCGCCAGCAGGCCGGGTTGGTTTGGGACCGGGGAGCTGTTTTTT. Its translation: CASRPGWFGTGELFF.

A few counts support this clone. V usage is TRBV6-1 and J usage is TRBJ2-1; 11 nucleotides align to TRBD1. Germline V CDR1 and CDR2: MNHNS, SASEGT. This CDR3 contains 15 residues. V lost 5 bases, J lost 4 bases, and 4 bases stayed unmatched. The CDR3 DNA reads as TGTGCCAGCAGTAAGGGACAGGGGGGATACAATGAGCAGTTCTTC. This codes for CASSKGQGGYNEQFF.

This clone was detected a few times. The V call is TRBV7-3, the J call TRBJ2-1; possible D gene TRBD2, 5 bases. The V gene lost 2 bases and the J gene lost 1 base, with 9 bases spanning the gap. The CDR3 has 15 residues. Germline V gives CDR1 SGHTA, CDR2 FQGTGA. CDR3 DNA sequence: TGTGCCAGCAGCTTAGACTATCAATCCTACAATGAGCAGTTCTTC. Its translation is CASSLDYQSYNEQFF.

This clone has just a few counts. This sequence joins TRBV7-2 and TRBJ1-5; D gene ambiguous. Trimming cost V 1 base and J 7 bases, with 11 bases left between them. The germline CDR1 and CDR2 sequences are SGHTA and FQGNSA. The CDR3 length is 14 residues. CDR3 region: CASSLEPGGQPQHF. DNA of the CDR3: TGTGCCAGCAGCTTAGAGCCAGGTGGGCAGCCCCAGCATTTT. Drawing the rest from reference TRBV7-2 and TRBJ1-5, the complete variable domain is GAGVSQSPSNKVTEKGKDVELRCDPISGHTALYWYRQSLGQGLEFLIYFQGNSAPDKSGLPSDRFSAERTGGSVSTLTIQRTQQEDSAVYLCASSLEPGGQPQHFGDGTRLSIL.

This chain links TRBV11-2 with TRBJ1-1; D remains unclear. The germline V and J ends were trimmed by 2 bases and 5 bases, with 9 bases remaining between them. This CDR3 comprises 13 residues. The V gene's germline CDR1 is SGHAT and CDR2 FQNNGV. CDR3 in DNA: TGTGCCAGCAGCTTATTCACCGGTACTGAAGCTTTCTTT. It codes for CASSLFTGTEAFF.

This clone has more than one count but fewer than ten. The chain combines TRBV6-4 with TRBJ2-6; no clear D gene. The V end lost 2 bases, the J end lost 1 base, and 12 bases lay between the germline ends. Per germline, CDR1 MRHNA and CDR2 SNTAGT. The CDR3 runs to 17 residues. The CDR3, as DNA: TGTGCCAGCAGTGACCCTCCGTTCCTGTCTGGGGCCAACGTCCTGACTTTC. Translated: CASSDPPFLSGANVLTF.

The chain has TRBV11-2 and TRBJ1-2; D gene ambiguous. This CDR3 contains 12 residues. V was cut by 4 bases and J by 13 bases, with 16 bases left in between. CDR1 and CDR2 (germline): SGHAT, FQNNGV. The DNA for the CDR3 is TGTGCCAGCAGCTCTCCATATTTTCATAGCACCTTC. Encoded protein: CASSSPYFHSTF.

This clone was picked up a small number of times. The chain's CDR3 is CASSPTQDQETQYF. In DNA form, the CDR3 reads TGCGCCAGCAGTCCGACCCAGGACCAAGAGACCCAGTACTTC. The chain couples TRBV23-1 to TRBJ2-5, with D uncertain. TRBV23-1 is given ORF status, its function remaining uncertain. This CDR3 spans 14 amino acids. V was shortened by 4 bases and J by 0 bases, with 9 bases between the two germline ends.

This clone has more than one count but fewer than ten. The chain is built from TRBV9 and TRBJ2-7; a weak D match, TRBD1 (6 bases). The CDR3 runs to 13 residues. V was pared by 4 bases and J by 2 bases, with 10 bases between. Germline V CDR1 and CDR2: SGDLS, YYNGEE. The CDR3 reads CASSPDSTYEQYF. The CDR3 nucleotides are TGTGCCAGCAGCCCGGACAGTACCTACGAGCAGTACTTC.

This sequence joins TRBV28 and TRBJ2-3, with D maybe TRBD1 (6 bases). The CDR3 has 13 residues. V shed 8 bases and J shed 6 bases, with 15 bases lying between them. Germline assignment: CDR1 MDHEN and CDR2 SYDVKM. The CDR3, as DNA: TGTGCCAGCTCTGGGGGCGGGCTGGATACGCAGTATTTT. It encodes CASSGGGLDTQYF.

The chain carries TRBV7-8 and TRBJ2-2; possible D gene TRBD2, 5 bases. The CDR3 length is 15 residues. Germline loops: CDR1 SGHVS, CDR2 FQNEAQ. V lost 1 base and J 5 bases, leaving 11 bases between the germline ends. The CDR3 is CASSLGTGKTGELFF. The CDR3 nucleotides are TGTGCCAGCAGCTTAGGGACTGGAAAAACCGGGGAGCTGTTTTTT. Variable domain in full (rest from reference TRBV7-8 and TRBJ2-2): GAGVSQSPRYKVAKRGQDVALRCDPISGHVSLFWYQQALGQGPEFLTYFQNEAQLDKSGLPSDRFFAERPEGSVSTLKIQRTQQEDSAVYLCASSLGTGKTGELFFGEGSRLTVL.

V gene TRBV5-6 combines with J gene TRBJ2-3, with 8 bases matching TRBD2. CDR1 and CDR2 from the germline V gene are SGHDT and YYEEEE. There are 18 residues in the CDR3. V lost 2 bases and J lost 6; bases outside the gene matches: 17. CDR3: CASSLRTTILAGRDTQYF. DNA of the CDR3: TGTGCCAGCAGCTTACGCACGACCATCCTAGCGGGCAGGGATACGCAGTATTTT. Looking up the rest from reference TRBV5-6 and TRBJ2-3 gives the full variable domain: DAGVTQSPTHLIKTRGQQVTLRCSPKSGHDTVSWYQQALGQGPQFIFQYYEEEERQRGNFPDRFSGHQFPNYSSELNVNALLLGDSALYLCASSLRTTILAGRDTQYFGPGTRLTVL.